This paragraph covers one T cell receptor (beta chain) sequence. Its matching antigen is unknown. Clones were sequenced by immunoSEQ multiplex PCR, and TCRdb holds only the in-frame ones, with some missing. The sample yields some 200,000 clones, approximately 79% seen once. These data come from a study of cytotoxic CD8 clonotypes in ibrutinib-treated CLL. Study details: Patient counts were about twelve relapsed/refractory, roughly 16 treatment-naive and roughly 18 IGHV unmutated. Study-level findings and limits: Sampling times (in sustained-remission versus progressing patients) were not the same. The study found clonality rose at ibrutinib response, then fell toward baseline at progression. Stable or contracted on treatment, public clonotypes were also uncommon.

The CDR3 covers 16 residues. V was clipped by 1 base and J by 7 bases; unmatched bases: 5. Germline CDR1 is MNHNS and CDR2 is SASEGT. The sequences come from PBMCs, collected after 12 months of ibrutinib treatment. This chain connects TRBV6-1 to TRBJ1-4; TRBD1 aligns across 11 bases. The sequence was collected from a human donor with chronic lymphocytic leukemia. The CDR3: CASSEVDGTGGEKLFF. The CDR3 DNA is TGTGCCAGCAGTGAAGTCGACGGGACAGGGGGTGAAAAACTGTTTTTT.